This T cell receptor beta chain was documented in a study of T cell responses to AZD1222 COVID-19 vaccine. Using immunoSEQ multiplex PCR, the repertoire was profiled, and TCRdb retains in-frame clones only, with some absent. This sample yields 150,000 or so clones, of which 70% to 90% are seen a single time; approximately 4.2% belongs to the top ten. This CDR3 is built from 16 residues. The V end lost 0 bases, the J end lost 6 bases, and 13 bases lay between the germline ends. From germline, CDR1 is KGHDR and CDR2 SFDVKD. In this sample, this clone turned up a few times. The material was peripheral blood, obtained 28 days after the second dose of the MenACWY control vaccine. The chain has TRBV24-1 and TRBJ1-4, with D tentatively TRBD1 (6 bases). The sequence was collected from an adult who received the MenACWY meningococcal vaccine as a control. As DNA, the CDR3 is TGTGCCACCAGTGATTTGGGTCAGGGGATGTATGAAAAACTGTTTTTT. Encoded protein: CATSDLGQGMYEKLFF.